This T cell receptor (beta chain) was recovered during a study of PD-1 blockade in mismatch repair-deficient tumors. The study's findings and limits: After pembrolizumab, tumor-resident clones rose rapidly, then generally contracted before radiologic responses.

All patients were mismatch repair deficient, assessed by either PCR or immunohistochemistry. The germline V gene has CDR1 GTSNPN and CDR2 SVGIG (reference sequence). V was cut by 1 base and J by 2 bases, with 16 bases left in between. CDR3 length: 16 residues. Using immunoSEQ multiplex PCR, the repertoire was profiled, and TCRdb retains in-frame clones only, with some absent. Of 55,000 to 85,000 clones listed, roughly 80% are singletons. With regard to this clone: Antigen specificity is unknown.

The rearrangement joins TRBV30 to TRBJ2-3; possible D gene TRBD2, 6 bases. The starting material was peripheral blood, obtained 2 weeks after starting pembrolizumab. The source of this sequence is an adult with mismatch repair-deficient cancer. The CDR3 DNA reads as TGTGCCTGGAGTGAGGGCGGGATGCTTTACACAGATACGCAGTATTTT. Encoded protein: CAWSEGGMLYTDTQYF.